This section outlines one TCR beta chain sequence together with its context. The sample is drawn from a study of blood T cell repertoires in COVID-19. Study at large: Some COVID-19 samples were acute and others convalescent; all came from the United States, Italy and Spain. Nucleic acid was either cDNA or gDNA, and it came from T cells, B-cell-depleted T cells, or PBMCs.

Germline-derived CDR1 and CDR2 are MNHNY and SVGAGI (reference sequence). This CDR3 spans 14 amino acids. Deletions cut 2 bases from V and 7 bases from J, with 12 bases between. TCRdb's table, derived via immunoSEQ multiplex PCR, lists solely in-frame clones and lacks some. In the table there are 310,000 or so clones, around 90% of which are singletons. This TCR was sampled from a man aged 25-45 years with COVID-19, enrolled during active disease. This sequence joins TRBV6-6 and TRBJ2-1; D is undetermined. Sequenced: peripheral blood. The CDR3 region has the DNA TGTGCCAGCAGTTACCCTCCGGAGAGAAATGAGCAGTTCTTC. It codes for CASSYPPERNEQFF.